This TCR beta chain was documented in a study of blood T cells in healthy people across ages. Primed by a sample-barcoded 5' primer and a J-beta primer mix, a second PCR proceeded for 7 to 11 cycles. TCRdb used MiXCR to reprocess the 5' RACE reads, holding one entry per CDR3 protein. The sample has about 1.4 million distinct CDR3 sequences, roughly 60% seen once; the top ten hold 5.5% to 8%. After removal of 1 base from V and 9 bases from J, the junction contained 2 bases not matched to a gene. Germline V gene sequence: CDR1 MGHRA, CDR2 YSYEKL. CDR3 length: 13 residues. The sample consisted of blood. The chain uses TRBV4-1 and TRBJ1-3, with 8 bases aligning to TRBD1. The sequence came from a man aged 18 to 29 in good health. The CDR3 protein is CASSQGTGSTIYF. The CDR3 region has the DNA TGCGCCAGCAGCCAAGGGACAGGGTCCACCATATATTTT.